The 10 T cell receptor beta chains below were found in one sample sequenced in a study of blood T cell repertoires in COVID-19. Profiled with immunoSEQ multiplex PCR; TCRdb holds only in-frame clones, not every one. The table records about 120,000 clones, around 86% of them present only once. The sample was peripheral blood. The source of these receptors is a man aged 40-55 years with acute or convalescent COVID-19.

About this clone: This sample also contains other DNA sequences that code for the same CDR3. The chain recombines TRBV6-1 with TRBJ1-5; D not resolved. Trimming left V 3 bases short and J 0 bases short, with 6 bases between. Germline lookup yields CDR1 MNHNS and CDR2 SASEGT. The CDR3 is 14 amino acids. CDR3 nucleotide sequence: TGTGCCAGCAGTGAGAGGCGTAGCAATCAGCCCCAGCATTTT. It encodes CASSERRSNQPQHF.

The V and J genes are TRBV6-5 and TRBJ2-3; D not certain. V lost 2 bases, J lost 2 bases, and 11 bases lay in between. The CDR3 has 15 amino acids. Germline CDR1 and CDR2: MNHEY and SVGAGI. CDR3 residues: CASSYETVITDTQYF. The CDR3 DNA is TGTGCCAGCAGTTACGAAACGGTGATCACAGATACGCAGTATTTT.

V usage is TRBV6-4 and J usage is TRBJ2-3, with 7 bases matching TRBD2. Germline V CDR1 and CDR2: MRHNA, SNTAGT. The CDR3 runs 13 residues. Trimming cost V 8 bases and J 4 bases; bases outside gene matches: 6. CDR3 region: CASSREVADTQYF. Here the CDR3 DNA reads TGTGCCAGCTCCCGGGAGGTAGCAGATACGCAGTATTTT.

This clone was recorded once. V and J are TRBV19 and TRBJ2-2; tentatively, D is TRBD2 (5 bases). The CDR3 runs 15 residues. Trimming removed 7 bases at V and 5 bases at J, with 17 bases between. Germline CDR1 reads LNHDA; CDR2 reads SQIVND (reference sequence). The CDR3 sequence is CASTPMRGRTGELFF. CDR3 sequence (DNA): TGTGCCAGTACACCCATGAGAGGGCGGACCGGGGAGCTGTTTTTT.

The chain has TRBV11-2 and TRBJ1-1, with 8 nucleotides matching TRBD1. The CDR3 is 15 amino acids. The trim removed 0 bases at V and 3 bases at J, leaving 3 bases unmatched. In germline, CDR1 is SGHAT, CDR2 FQNNGV. For the CDR3, the DNA is TGTGCCAGCAGCTTAGACAGGGGGCCAGACACTGAAGCTTTCTTT. Translating gives CASSLDRGPDTEAFF.

As DNA, the CDR3 is TGTGCCAGCAGCCCGGGGACAGGCGGTGCTTTCTTT. Translated: CASSPGTGGAFF. V is TRBV5-4 and J is TRBJ1-1; 8 nucleotides match TRBD1. This CDR3 is built from 12 residues. The junction had 7 bases not matched to a gene; V was cut back by 4 bases and J by 11 bases. Germline V gene data show CDR1 as SGHNT and CDR2 as YYREEE (reference sequence).

The rearrangement links TRBV7-9 to TRBJ2-3; 9 bases map to TRBD1. From germline, CDR1 is SEHNR and CDR2 FQNEAQ (reference sequence). V shed 2 bases, J shed 4 bases, and the junction held 10 bases outside the gene matches. The CDR3 has 17 residues. The CDR3 DNA follows: TGTGCCAGCAGCTTAATCGGAACAGGGGGCGTCGCAGATACGCAGTATTTT. Protein sequence: CASSLIGTGGVADTQYF.

This clone was seen a single time. V is TRBV27 and J is TRBJ2-5; possible D gene TRBD1, 6 bases. The V end lost 6 bases, the J end lost 5 bases, and 16 bases lay between the germline ends. The CDR3 covers 14 residues. CDR1 is MNHEY and CDR2 is SMNVEV in the germline V gene (reference sequence). This chain's CDR3 is CASRSWTDGETQYF. The DNA for the CDR3 is TGTGCCAGCAGGTCTTGGACAGATGGCGAGACCCAGTACTTC.

This clone was picked up one time. The chain couples TRBV7-9 to TRBJ2-7; 8 bases line up with TRBD1. The V gene end was trimmed by 4 bases and the J gene end by 3 bases; junction bases not matched to a gene: 8. Germline CDR1 reads SEHNR; CDR2 reads FQNEAQ (reference sequence). The CDR3 is 15 residues long. CDR3 residues: CASSSPRTGIYEQYF. CDR3 nucleotides: TGTGCCAGCAGCTCCCCCCGGACAGGGATCTACGAGCAGTACTTC.

Only a few counts were recorded for this clone. The chain links TRBV5-1 to TRBJ1-1; no reliable D call. The CDR3 sequence is 14 residues long. The germline V gene has CDR1 SGHRS and CDR2 YFSETQ. Trimming shortened V by 0 bases and J by 6 bases, and 12 bases separated the two germline ends. The CDR3 sequence is CASSLEGVGAEAFF. As DNA, the CDR3 is TGCGCCAGCAGCTTGGAGGGAGTCGGAGCTGAAGCTTTCTTT.